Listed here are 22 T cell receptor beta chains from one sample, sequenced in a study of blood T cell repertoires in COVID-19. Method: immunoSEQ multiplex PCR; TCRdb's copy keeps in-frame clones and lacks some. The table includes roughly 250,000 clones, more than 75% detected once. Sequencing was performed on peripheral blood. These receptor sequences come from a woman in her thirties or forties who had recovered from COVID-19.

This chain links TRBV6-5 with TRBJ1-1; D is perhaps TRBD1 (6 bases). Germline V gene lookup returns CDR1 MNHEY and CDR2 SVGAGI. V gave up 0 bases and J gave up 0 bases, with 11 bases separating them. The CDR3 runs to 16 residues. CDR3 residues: CASSYSAGAMNTEAFF. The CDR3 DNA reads TGTGCCAGCAGTTACTCGGCAGGGGCCATGAACACTGAAGCTTTCTTT.

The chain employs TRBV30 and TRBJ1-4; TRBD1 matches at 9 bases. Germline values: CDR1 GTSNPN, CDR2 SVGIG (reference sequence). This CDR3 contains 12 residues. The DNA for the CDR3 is TGTGGCTCGGGACAGGGATATGAAAAACTGTTTTTT. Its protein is CGSGQGYEKLFF.

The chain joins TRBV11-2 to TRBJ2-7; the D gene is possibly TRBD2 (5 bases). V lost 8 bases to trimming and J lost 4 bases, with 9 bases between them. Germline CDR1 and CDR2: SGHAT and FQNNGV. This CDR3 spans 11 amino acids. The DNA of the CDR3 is TGTGCCAGCCGGGCGGGTTACGAGCAGTACTTC. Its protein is CASRAGYEQYF.

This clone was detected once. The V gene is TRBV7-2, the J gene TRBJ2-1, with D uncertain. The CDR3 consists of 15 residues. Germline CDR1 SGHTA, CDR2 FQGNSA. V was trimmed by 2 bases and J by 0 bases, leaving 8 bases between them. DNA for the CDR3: TGTGCCAGCAGCTTAAGGCTAGGCTCCTACAATGAGCAGTTCTTC. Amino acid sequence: CASSLRLGSYNEQFF. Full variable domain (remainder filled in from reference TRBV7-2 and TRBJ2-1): GAGVSQSPSNKVTEKGKDVELRCDPISGHTALYWYRQSLGQGLEFLIYFQGNSAPDKSGLPSDRFSAERTGGSVSTLTIQRTQQEDSAVYLCASSLRLGSYNEQFFGPGTRLTVL.

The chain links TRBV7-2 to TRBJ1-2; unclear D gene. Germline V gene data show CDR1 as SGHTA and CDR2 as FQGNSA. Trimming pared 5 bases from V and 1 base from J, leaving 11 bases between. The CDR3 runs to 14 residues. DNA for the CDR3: TGTGCCAGCAGCGACTCCGGGAATAACTATGGCTACACCTTC. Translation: CASSDSGNNYGYTF.

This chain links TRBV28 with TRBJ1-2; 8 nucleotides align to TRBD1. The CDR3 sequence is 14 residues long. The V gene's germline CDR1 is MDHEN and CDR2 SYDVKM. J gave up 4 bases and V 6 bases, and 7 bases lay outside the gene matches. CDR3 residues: CASRQMTGAYGYTF. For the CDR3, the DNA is TGTGCCAGCAGACAGATGACAGGGGCCTATGGCTACACCTTC.

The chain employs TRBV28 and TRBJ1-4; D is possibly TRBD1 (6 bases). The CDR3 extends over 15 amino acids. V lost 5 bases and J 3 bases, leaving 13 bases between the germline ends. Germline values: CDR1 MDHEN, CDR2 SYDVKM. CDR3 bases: TGTGCCAGCAGTGGGGGGGCCAGGCCTAATGAAAAACTGTTTTTT. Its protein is CASSGGARPNEKLFF. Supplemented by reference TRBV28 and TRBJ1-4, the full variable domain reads DVKVTQSSRYLVKRTGEKVFLECVQDMDHENMFWYRQDPGLGLRLIYFSYDVKMKEKGDIPEGYSVSREKKERFSLILESASTNQTSMYLCASSGGARPNEKLFFGSGTQLSVL.

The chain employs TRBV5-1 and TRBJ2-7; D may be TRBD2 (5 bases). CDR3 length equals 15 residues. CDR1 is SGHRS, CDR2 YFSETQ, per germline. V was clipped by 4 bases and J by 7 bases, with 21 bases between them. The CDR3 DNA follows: TGCGCCAGCAGCCCCGCCCCGACACGGCCGGGGGAGCAGTACTTC. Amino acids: CASSPAPTRPGEQYF.

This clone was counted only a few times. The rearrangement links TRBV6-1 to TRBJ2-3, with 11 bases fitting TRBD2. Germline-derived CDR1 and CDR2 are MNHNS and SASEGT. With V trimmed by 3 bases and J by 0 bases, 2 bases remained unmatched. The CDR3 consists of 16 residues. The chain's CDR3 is CASSETSGASTDTQYF. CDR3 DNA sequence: TGTGCCAGCAGTGAGACTAGCGGGGCTAGCACAGATACGCAGTATTTT.

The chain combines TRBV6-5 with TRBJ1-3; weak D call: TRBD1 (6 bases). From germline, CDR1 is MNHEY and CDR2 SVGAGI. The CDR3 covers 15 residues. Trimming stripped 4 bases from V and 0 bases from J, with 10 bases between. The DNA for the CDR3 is TGTGCCAGCAGTTCGGACAGACCCTCTGGAAACACCATATATTTT. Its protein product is CASSSDRPSGNTIYF.

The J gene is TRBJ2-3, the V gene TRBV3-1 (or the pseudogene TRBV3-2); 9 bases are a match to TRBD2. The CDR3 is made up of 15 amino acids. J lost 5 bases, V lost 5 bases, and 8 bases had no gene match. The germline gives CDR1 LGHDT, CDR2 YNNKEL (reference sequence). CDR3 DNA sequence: TGTGCCAGCAGCGAGGTGGCTAGCGGGAAAGATACGCAGTATTTT. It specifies CASSEVASGKDTQYF.

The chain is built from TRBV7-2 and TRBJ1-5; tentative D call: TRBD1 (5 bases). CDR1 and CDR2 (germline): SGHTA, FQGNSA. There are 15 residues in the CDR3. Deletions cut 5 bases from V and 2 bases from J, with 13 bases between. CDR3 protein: CASSSRQWGNQPQHF. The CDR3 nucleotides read TGTGCCAGCAGCAGCCGACAGTGGGGCAATCAGCCCCAGCATTTT. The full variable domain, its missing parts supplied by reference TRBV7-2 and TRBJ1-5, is GAGVSQSPSNKVTEKGKDVELRCDPISGHTALYWYRQSLGQGLEFLIYFQGNSAPDKSGLPSDRFSAERTGGSVSTLTIQRTQQEDSAVYLCASSSRQWGNQPQHFGDGTRLSIL.

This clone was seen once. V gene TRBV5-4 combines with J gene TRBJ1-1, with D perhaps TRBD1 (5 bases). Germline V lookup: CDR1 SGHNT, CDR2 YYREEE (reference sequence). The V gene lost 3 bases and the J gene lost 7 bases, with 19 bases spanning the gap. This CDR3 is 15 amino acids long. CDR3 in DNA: TGTGCCAGCAGCTCTCGGACCTTTGGGCAGGGTGAAGCTTTCTTT. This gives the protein CASSSRTFGQGEAFF.

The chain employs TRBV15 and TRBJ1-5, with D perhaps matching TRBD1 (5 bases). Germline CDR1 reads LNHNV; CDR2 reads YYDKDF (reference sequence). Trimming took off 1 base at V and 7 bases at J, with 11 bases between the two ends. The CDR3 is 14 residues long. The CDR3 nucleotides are TGTGCCACCAGCAGAGGGGGGACTGGGCAGCCCCAGCATTTT. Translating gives CATSRGGTGQPQHF.

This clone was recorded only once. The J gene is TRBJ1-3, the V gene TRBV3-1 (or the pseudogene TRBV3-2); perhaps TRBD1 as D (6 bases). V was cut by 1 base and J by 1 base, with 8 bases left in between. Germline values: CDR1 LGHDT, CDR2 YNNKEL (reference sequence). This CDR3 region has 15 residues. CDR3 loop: CASSQGRGSGNTIYF. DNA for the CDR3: TGTGCCAGCAGCCAAGGAAGGGGGTCTGGAAACACCATATATTTT.

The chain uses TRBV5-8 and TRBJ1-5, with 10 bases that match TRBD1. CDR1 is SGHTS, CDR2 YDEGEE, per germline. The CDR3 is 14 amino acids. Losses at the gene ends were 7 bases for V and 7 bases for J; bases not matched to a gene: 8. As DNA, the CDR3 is TGTGCCAGCGGCCCGGGACAGGGGTCCCAGCCCCAGCATTTT. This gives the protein CASGPGQGSQPQHF.

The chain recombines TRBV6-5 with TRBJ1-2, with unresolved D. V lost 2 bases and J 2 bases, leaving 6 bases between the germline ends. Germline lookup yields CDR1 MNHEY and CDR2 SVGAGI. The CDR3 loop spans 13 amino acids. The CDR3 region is CASSYEENYGYTF. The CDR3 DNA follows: TGTGCCAGCAGTTACGAGGAAAACTATGGCTACACCTTC.

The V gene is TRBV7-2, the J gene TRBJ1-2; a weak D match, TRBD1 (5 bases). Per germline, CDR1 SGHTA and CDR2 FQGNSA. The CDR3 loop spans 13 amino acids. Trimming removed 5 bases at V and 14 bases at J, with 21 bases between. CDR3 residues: CASSRIGGPPWTF. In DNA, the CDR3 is TGTGCCAGCAGCCGCATCGGGGGACCTCCTTGGACCTTC.

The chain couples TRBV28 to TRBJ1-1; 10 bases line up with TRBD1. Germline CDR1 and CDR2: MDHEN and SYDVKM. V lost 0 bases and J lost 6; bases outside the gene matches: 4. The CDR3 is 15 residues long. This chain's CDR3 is CASSLWGQGPSEAFF. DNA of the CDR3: TGTGCCAGCAGTTTATGGGGACAGGGGCCCTCTGAAGCTTTCTTT.

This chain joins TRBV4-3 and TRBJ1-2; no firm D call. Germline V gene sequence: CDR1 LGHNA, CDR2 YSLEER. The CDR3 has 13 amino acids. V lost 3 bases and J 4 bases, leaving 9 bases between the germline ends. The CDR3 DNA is TGCGCCAGCAGCCATGAGGGTGGCTATGGCTACACCTTC. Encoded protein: CASSHEGGYGYTF.

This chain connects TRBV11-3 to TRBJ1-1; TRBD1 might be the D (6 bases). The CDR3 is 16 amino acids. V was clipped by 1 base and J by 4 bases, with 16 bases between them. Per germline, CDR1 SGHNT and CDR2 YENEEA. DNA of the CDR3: TGTGCCAGCAGCTTAGGAGGGACACACCATGGCACTGAAGCTTTCTTT. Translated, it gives CASSLGGTHHGTEAFF.

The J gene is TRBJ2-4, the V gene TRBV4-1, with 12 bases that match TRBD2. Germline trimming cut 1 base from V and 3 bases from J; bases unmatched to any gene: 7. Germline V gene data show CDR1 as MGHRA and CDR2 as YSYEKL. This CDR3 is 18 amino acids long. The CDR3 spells CASSQAPTSGRGKNIQYF. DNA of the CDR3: TGCGCCAGCAGCCAAGCCCCGACTAGCGGGAGAGGCAAAAACATTCAGTACTTC.